These 24 T cell receptor beta chains share one sample of origin, sequenced in a study of monozygotic twins with inflammatory bowel disease. TCRdb reworked the 5' RACE reads into one entry per CDR3 protein, no DNA. Here the sample table reports about 150,000 distinct CDR3 sequences. The sample comprised blood. Receptor source: a human donor with ulcerative colitis or Crohn's disease, or a healthy co-twin of an affected twin (not recorded which).

The chain carries TRBV6-2 or TRBV6-3 and TRBJ2-1. Germline lookup yields CDR1 MNHEY and CDR2 SVGEGT. The CDR3 is made up of 11 amino acids. CDR3 region: CASSPRTEQFF.

The chain recombines TRBV5-5 with TRBJ1-2; lacking DNA, the TRBD1 call made by TCRdb goes unchecked. CDR1 and CDR2 (germline): SGHKS, YYEKEE (reference sequence). The CDR3 totals 14 residues. Here the CDR3 reads CASSLVGDRYGYTF.

V is TRBV20-1 and J is TRBJ2-3; TCRdb picks TRBD2, but there is no DNA to check that call. Germline V gives CDR1 DFQATT, CDR2 SNEGSKA (reference sequence). The CDR3 length is 20 residues. The CDR3 loop is CSARELKLAGEGRGTDTQYF.

The chain combines TRBV12-3 or TRBV12-4 with TRBJ1-6. The CDR3 totals 14 residues. This CDR3 is CASSWGLTNSPLHF.

The chain combines TRBV27 with TRBJ2-7; TCRdb selects TRBD1, and the lack of DNA leaves this call unchecked. Germline CDR1 and CDR2: MNHEY and SMNVEV (reference sequence). The length of the CDR3 is 15 residues. CDR3 protein: CASSPDRGFTYEQYF.

J is TRBJ2-7 and V is TRBV19; TCRdb outputs TRBD2, but without DNA this stays unchecked. Looked up from germline, CDR1 is LNHDA and CDR2 is SQIVND (reference sequence). This CDR3 has 15 residues. CDR3 in amino acids: CASTPSGRGTYEQYF. Filled out from reference TRBV19 and TRBJ2-7, the complete variable domain reads DGGITQSPKYLFRKEGQNVTLSCEQNLNHDAMYWYRQDPGQGLRLIYYSQIVNDFQKGDIAEGYSVSREKKESFPLTVTSAQKNPTAFYLCASTPSGRGTYEQYFGPGTRLTVT.

The CDR3: CASSSTSTRLETQYF. The chain combines TRBV5-1 with TRBJ2-5. Germline CDR1 and CDR2: SGHRS and YFSETQ. The CDR3 is 15 residues long. The complete variable domain, with remaining parts taken from reference TRBV5-1 and TRBJ2-5, reads KAGVTQTPRYLIKTRGQQVTLSCSPISGHRSVSWYQQTPGQGLQFLFEYFSETQRNKGNFPGRFSGRQFSNSRSEMNVSTLELGDSALYLCASSSTSTRLETQYFGPGTRLLVL.

V gene TRBV12-3 or TRBV12-4 combines with J gene TRBJ2-1; TCRdb's D call of TRBD1 is untestable without DNA. The CDR3 length is 14 residues. The CDR3 is CASCLGVVRSVQFF.

The CDR3 loop reads CSVVGSSGPQHF. The genes are TRBV29-1 and TRBJ1-5; TCRdb selects TRBD1, and the lack of DNA leaves this call unchecked. Germline CDR1 SQVTM, CDR2 ANQGSEA. This CDR3 region has 12 residues.

The chain uses TRBV19 and TRBJ1-1; TCRdb's D call of TRBD1 is untestable without DNA. CDR1 and CDR2 (germline): LNHDA, SQIVND (reference sequence). The CDR3 sequence is 16 residues long. CDR3 residues: CASSGTGGKRNTEAFF.

The chain joins TRBV27 to TRBJ1-3; the TRBD1 assignment by TCRdb is unverifiable without DNA. Germline assignment: CDR1 MNHEY and CDR2 SMNVEV (reference sequence). The CDR3 is made up of 15 amino acids. CDR3 loop: CASSLIPLSGNTIYF.

The chain has TRBV20-1 and TRBJ2-5. The CDR3 spans 15 residues. Germline CDR1 and CDR2: DFQATT and SNEGSKA (reference sequence). CDR3: CSARDALAGQETQYF.

The chain is built from TRBV5-6 and TRBJ2-1; lacking DNA, the TRBD2 call made by TCRdb goes unchecked. The CDR3 runs to 15 residues. CDR1 and CDR2 from the germline V gene are SGHDT and YYEEEE. This chain's CDR3 is CASSLPGLHSEEQFF.

The chain is built from TRBV7-3 and TRBJ1-3. CDR3 size: 15 residues. The germline gives CDR1 SGHTA, CDR2 FQGTGA. The CDR3 spells CASSPDPSSGNTIYF.

V usage is TRBV11-2 and J usage is TRBJ2-3; as DNA is missing, the TRBD2 call by TCRdb cannot be tested. In germline, CDR1 is SGHAT, CDR2 FQNNGV. The CDR3 covers 14 residues. The CDR3 loop is CASSLSGEADTQYF.

The chain has TRBV5-4 and TRBJ1-2; no DNA is available, so the TRBD1 call from TCRdb remains unchecked. The CDR3 is made up of 13 amino acids. Germline V lookup: CDR1 SGHNT, CDR2 YYREEE (reference sequence). The CDR3 loop is CASSVGKTYGYTF.

The V gene is TRBV20-1, the J gene TRBJ1-5; no DNA is available, so the TRBD1 call from TCRdb remains unchecked. From germline, CDR1 is DFQATT and CDR2 SNEGSKA (reference sequence). This CDR3 has 13 amino acids. The CDR3 loop is CSAYDSPNQPQHF.

This chain links TRBV10-3 with TRBJ2-1; with no DNA, the TCRdb D assignment of TRBD2 cannot be verified. Germline V CDR1 and CDR2: ENHRY, SYGVKD. The CDR3 has 16 residues. CDR3 sequence reads: CAIRGRGLAGDNEQFF.

The chain employs TRBV2 and TRBJ1-5; TCRdb's D call of TRBD1 is untestable without DNA. CDR1 is SNHLY, CDR2 FYNNEI, per germline. The CDR3 loop spans 14 amino acids. This CDR3 is CASSEDRGLQPQHF. The whole variable domain, filled in from reference TRBV2 and TRBJ1-5, reads EPEVTQTPSHQVTQMGQEVILRCVPISNHLYFYWYRQILGQKVEFLVSFYNNEISEKSEIFDDQFSVERPDGSNFTLKIRSTKLEDSAMYFCASSEDRGLQPQHFGDGTRLSIL.

This sequence joins TRBV28 and TRBJ1-1; TCRdb proposes TRBD1, but this gene call is untestable without DNA. Germline CDR1 is MDHEN and CDR2 is SYDVKM. CDR3 length: 12 residues. The CDR3 region is CASSPGQGKAFF.

CDR3 protein: CSARVGSGRAGSRNEQFF. V and J are TRBV20-1 and TRBJ2-1; the D call of TRBD2 rests on TCRdb alone, since no DNA is present to check it. CDR1 DFQATT and CDR2 SNEGSKA come from the germline V gene (reference sequence). CDR3 length: 18 residues.

This sequence joins TRBV11-1 and TRBJ2-1; the D call of TRBD2 rests on TCRdb alone, since no DNA is present to check it. Per the germline V gene, CDR1 is SGHAT and CDR2 is FQDESV (reference sequence). This CDR3 spans 18 amino acids. CDR3 residues: CASSPRKLAGNSYNEQFF.

The CDR3: CASSLTGGEAFF. V and J are TRBV7-3 and TRBJ1-1; checking the TCRdb D call of TRBD1 is not possible without DNA. Germline CDR1 and CDR2: SGHTA and FQGTGA. The CDR3 is 12 amino acids.

The gene calls are TRBV20-1 and TRBJ2-7; TCRdb's assignment of TRBD2 cannot be checked, as there is no DNA. Germline lookup yields CDR1 DFQATT and CDR2 SNEGSKA (reference sequence). CDR3 length: 16 amino acids. The CDR3 region is CSARGTSGTVGLAGLF.